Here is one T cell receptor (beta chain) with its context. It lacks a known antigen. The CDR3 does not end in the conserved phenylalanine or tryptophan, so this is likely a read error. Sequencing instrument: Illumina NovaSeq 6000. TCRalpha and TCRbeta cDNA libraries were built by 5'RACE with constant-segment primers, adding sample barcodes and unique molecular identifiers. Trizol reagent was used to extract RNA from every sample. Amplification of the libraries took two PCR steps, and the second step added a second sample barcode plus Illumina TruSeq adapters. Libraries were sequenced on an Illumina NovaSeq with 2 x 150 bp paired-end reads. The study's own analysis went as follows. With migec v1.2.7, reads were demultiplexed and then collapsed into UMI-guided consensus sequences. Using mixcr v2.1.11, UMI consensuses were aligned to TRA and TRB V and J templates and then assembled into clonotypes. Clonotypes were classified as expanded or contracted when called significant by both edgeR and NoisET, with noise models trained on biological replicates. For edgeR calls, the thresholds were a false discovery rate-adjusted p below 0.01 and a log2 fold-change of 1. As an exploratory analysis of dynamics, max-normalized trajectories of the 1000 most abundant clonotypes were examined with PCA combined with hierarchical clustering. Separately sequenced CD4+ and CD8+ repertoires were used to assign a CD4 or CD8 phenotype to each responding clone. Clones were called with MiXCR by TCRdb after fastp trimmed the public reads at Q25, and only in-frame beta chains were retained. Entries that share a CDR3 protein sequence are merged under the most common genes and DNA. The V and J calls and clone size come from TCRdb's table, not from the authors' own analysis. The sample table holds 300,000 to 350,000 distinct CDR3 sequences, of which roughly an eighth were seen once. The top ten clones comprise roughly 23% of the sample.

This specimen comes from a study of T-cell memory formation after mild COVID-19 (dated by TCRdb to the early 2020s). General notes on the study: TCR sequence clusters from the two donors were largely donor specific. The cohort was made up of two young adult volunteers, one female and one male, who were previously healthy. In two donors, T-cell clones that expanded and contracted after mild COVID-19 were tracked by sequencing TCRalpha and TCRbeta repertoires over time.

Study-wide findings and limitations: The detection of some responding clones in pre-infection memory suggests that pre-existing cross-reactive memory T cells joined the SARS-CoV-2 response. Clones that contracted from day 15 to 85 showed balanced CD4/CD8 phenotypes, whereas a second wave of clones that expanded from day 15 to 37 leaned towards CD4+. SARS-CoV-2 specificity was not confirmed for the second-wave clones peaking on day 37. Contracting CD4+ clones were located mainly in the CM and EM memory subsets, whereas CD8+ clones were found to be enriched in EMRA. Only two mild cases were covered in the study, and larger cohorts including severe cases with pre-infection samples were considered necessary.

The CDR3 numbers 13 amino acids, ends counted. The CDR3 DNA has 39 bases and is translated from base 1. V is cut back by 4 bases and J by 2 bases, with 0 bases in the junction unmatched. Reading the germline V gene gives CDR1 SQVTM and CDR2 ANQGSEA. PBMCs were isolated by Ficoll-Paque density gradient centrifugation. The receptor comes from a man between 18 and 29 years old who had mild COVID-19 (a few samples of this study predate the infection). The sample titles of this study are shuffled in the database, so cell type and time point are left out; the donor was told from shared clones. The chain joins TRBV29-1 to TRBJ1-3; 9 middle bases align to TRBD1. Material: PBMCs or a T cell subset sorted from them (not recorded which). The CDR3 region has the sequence CSVGTGAGNTIYC. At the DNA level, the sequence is TGCAGCGTTGGGACAGGGGCTGGAAACACCATATATTGT.